The 8 T cell receptor beta chains in this list originate from one sample, sequenced in a study of graft-versus-host responses after intestinal transplantation. No antigen has been identified for these receptors. Measured with immunoSEQ multiplex PCR; TCRdb has only the in-frame clones, and not every one. The table lists more than 85,000 clones, around 92% of them singletons. The specimen was unstimulated CD8+ T cells sorted from spleen or lymph node cells, collected before transplant. These receptor sequences come from a human donor who was the organ donor for an intestinal transplant.

The chain uses TRBV28 and TRBJ2-5, with D uncertain. The CDR3 length is 16 residues. Trimming stripped 5 bases from V and 5 bases from J, with 21 bases between. Germline lookup yields CDR1 MDHEN and CDR2 SYDVKM. The CDR3 loop reads CASSVPSVVIAETQYF. In nucleotides, the CDR3 is TGTGCCAGCAGTGTCCCCTCGGTCGTGATCGCGGAGACCCAGTACTTC.

The chain recombines TRBV15 with TRBJ2-7; the match to TRBD1 covers 8 bases. This CDR3 region has 18 residues. V was clipped by 2 bases and J by 5 bases; unmatched bases: 17. Germline V lookup: CDR1 LNHNV, CDR2 YYDKDF (reference sequence). CDR3 sequence reads: CATSRLQWSGQGADEQYF. CDR3 DNA sequence: TGTGCCACCAGCAGACTTCAATGGTCAGGACAGGGAGCCGACGAGCAGTACTTC.

This chain joins TRBV19 and TRBJ2-7, with 11 positions matching TRBD1. CDR1 and CDR2 from the germline V gene are LNHDA and SQIVND (reference sequence). V was clipped by 3 bases and J by 2 bases; unmatched bases: 15. The CDR3 runs to 19 residues. CDR3 bases: TGTGCCAGTAGTATTTATCTGGGACAGGGGGGAACGTATACCTACGAGCAGTACTTC. This codes for CASSIYLGQGGTYTYEQYF.

The J gene is TRBJ2-7, the V gene TRBV27; TRBD1 matches at 11 bases. The ends lost 8 bases at V and 5 bases at J; junction bases unmatched: 5. The germline gives CDR1 MNHEY, CDR2 SMNVEV (reference sequence). CDR3 length: 13 amino acids. CDR3 bases: TGTGCCAGCTGGGGGACAGGGGGAGACGAGCAGTACTTC. Protein: CASWGTGGDEQYF.

This clone has only a few counts. The rearrangement uses TRBV6-1 and TRBJ2-7, with a weak D call TRBD1 (5 bases). Looked up from germline, CDR1 is MNHNS and CDR2 is SASEGT. This CDR3 is built from 14 residues. Trimming cost V 1 base and J 3 bases, with 10 bases left between them. The CDR3: CASSEDWTSYEQYF. As DNA, the CDR3 is TGTGCCAGCAGTGAAGATTGGACAAGCTACGAGCAGTACTTC.

The gene calls are TRBV2 and TRBJ2-5, with unresolved D. The DNA end lines up better with TRBJ2-7; the J call may be wrong. The CDR3 is made up of 17 amino acids. Germline V gene data show CDR1 as SNHLY and CDR2 as FYNNEI. CDR3 bases: TGTGCCAGCAGTACCCTACCCACAGACAACCTCTCCTACGAGCAGTACTTC. It yields the protein CASSTLPTDNLSYEQYF.

The chain uses TRBV29-1 and TRBJ1-2; no definite D call. V gave up 4 bases and J gave up 2 bases, with 8 bases separating them. This CDR3 comprises 12 residues. The germline CDR1 and CDR2 sequences are SQVTM and ANQGSEA. The DNA of the CDR3 is TGCAGCGTTGTCAGGTTCAACTATGGCTACACCTTC. Amino acids: CSVVRFNYGYTF.

The chain recombines TRBV4-1 with TRBJ2-5; 8 bases agree with TRBD1. Germline V gives CDR1 MGHRA, CDR2 YSYEKL. With 5 bases clipped from V and 1 base from J, the junction kept 15 bases outside the gene matches. CDR3 length: 18 residues. Here the CDR3 DNA reads TGCGCCAGCAGCAAATCGATTTTATTTCAGGGGGCCCAAGAGACCCAGTACTTC. This gives the protein CASSKSILFQGAQETQYF.